These T cell receptor beta chains were read from a single sample in a study of control samples from healthy donors and cancer patients. Some clones are missing from TCRdb's copy, which holds only in-frame ones; the method was immunoSEQ multiplex PCR. The sample yields roughly 70,000 clones, approximately 80% seen once. Sequencing was done on a sample of blood. All receptors derive from a man between 50 and 59 years old in good health. CDR3s include the opening cysteine and the closing phenylalanine or tryptophan. Each record gives: V gene, clone size, D gene, J gene, CDR3 DNA, CDR3 protein. The D gene is left open where the match is weak. Size tells how often a clone was seen (once, few, many) or the class of an expanded clone, and some rows leave it out.

>TRBV30|once|-|TRBJ1-1
TGTGCCTGGATGGTTCCAGAGGGATACACTGAAGCTTTCTTT
CAWMVPEGYTEAFF
>TRBV10-3|-|-|TRBJ1-5
TGTGCCATCAGTGAGAGTCTTAGCAATCAGCCCCAGCATTTT
CAISESLSNQPQHF
>TRBV11-2|-|-|TRBJ2-1
TGTGCCAGCAGCTTAGATCGCCGGAATGAGCAGTTCTTC
CASSLDRRNEQFF
>TRBV6-6|-|TRBD1|TRBJ1-3
TGTGCCAGCAGTCCGGGACAGGGACCTGGAAACACCATATATTTT
CASSPGQGPGNTIYF
>TRBV14|many|-|TRBJ2-7
TGTGCCAGCAGCCAAGATCATGGGCCCTACGAGCAGTACTTC
CASSQDHGPYEQYF
>TRBV9|once|-|TRBJ1-1
TGTGCCAGCAGCGAACCTGCAGCTAACACTGAAGCTTTCTTT
CASSEPAANTEAFF
>TRBV3-1/TRBV3-2|-|-|TRBJ1-5
TGTGCCAGCAGCCCAGCTGGGGGGACTACGCCACACTGTCAGCCCCAGCATTTT
CASSPAGGTTPHCQPQHF
>TRBV5-3|-|-|TRBJ2-3
TGTGCCAGATCGGGGGCTGGGGTGTGCACAGATACGCAGTATTTT
CARSGAGVCTDTQYF
>TRBV16|-|-|TRBJ2-5
TGTGCCAGCAGCCTCGGGGAGACCCAGTACTTC
CASSLGETQYF
>TRBV15|-|TRBD1|TRBJ1-5
TGTGCCACCAGCAGAGGGAAGGACAGGGGCAATCAGCCCCAGCATTTT
CATSRGKDRGNQPQHF
>TRBV6-2/TRBV6-3|-|TRBD1|TRBJ2-2
TGTGCCAGCAGTTACGCTCCGTATCGGAGACAGGGTTCACCCGGGGAGCTGTTTTTT
CASSYAPYRRQGSPGELFF
>TRBV5-5|-|TRBD2|TRBJ2-7
TGTGCCAGCAGCTTTCCGGGACTAGCGGGAACCGAGCAGTACTTC
CASSFPGLAGTEQYF
>TRBV30|-|TRBD1|TRBJ2-1
TGTGCCTGGAACTTTTGGGGACAGAGCAATGAGCAGTTCTTC
CAWNFWGQSNEQFF
>TRBV27|-|TRBD1|TRBJ2-7
TGTGCCAGCAGATTTCTTGGACAGGGAGACGAGCAGTACTTC
CASRFLGQGDEQYF
>TRBV6-2/TRBV6-3|-|-|TRBJ1-2
TGTGCCAGCAGTTACGGACAGCCATCTAACTATGGCTACACCTTC
CASSYGQPSNYGYTF
>TRBV27|-|TRBD1|TRBJ1-3
TGTGCCAGCAGTCCGGACAGGGGCGGCGGAAACACCATATATTTT
CASSPDRGGGNTIYF
>TRBV7-2|-|-|TRBJ2-3
TGTGCCAGCAGCTTACTGGGACGGGGCACAGATACGCAGTATTTT
CASSLLGRGTDTQYF
>TRBV7-2|-|-|TRBJ1-3
TGTGCCAGCAGCTTAAGCTCTGGAAACACCATATATTTT
CASSLSSGNTIYF
>TRBV11-2|few|TRBD1|TRBJ1-2
TGTGCCAGCAGCTTACGCCATACAGGGGATCACACCTTC
CASSLRHTGDHTF
>TRBV10-3|-|-|TRBJ2-3
TGTGCCATCAGTGAGACTAGCTCAGATACGCAGTATTTT
CAISETSSDTQYF
>TRBV9|-|TRBD2|TRBJ2-3
TGTGCCAGCAGCGTAGTGGGGACTAGCGGGACAGATACGCAGTATTTT
CASSVVGTSGTDTQYF
>TRBV25-1|-|TRBD2|TRBJ2-3
TGTGCCAGCAGGTCCTCTAGCGGGGGGGCCCAAGGGAAGCAGTATTTT
CASRSSSGGAQGKQYF
>TRBV11-3|-|-|TRBJ1-1
TGTGCCAGCAGCTTAGGGACGAAAGAAGCTTTCTTT
CASSLGTKEAFF
>TRBV4-1|-|-|TRBJ2-7
TGCGCCAGCACTATGCGTCGGGGACCCTACGAGCAGTACTTC
CASTMRRGPYEQYF
>TRBV10-3|-|TRBD1|TRBJ2-1
TGTGCCATCAGTGGACAGGGCCGCAATGAGCAGTTCTTC
CAISGQGRNEQFF
>TRBV19|-|TRBD2|TRBJ2-5
TGTGCCAGTACCGAGACTAGCGGGTACCAAGAGACCCAGTACTTC
CASTETSGYQETQYF
>TRBV5-4|-|-|TRBJ1-1
TGTGCCAGCAGCCGCGAGTCAGTGAACACTGAAGCTTTCTTT
CASSRESVNTEAFF
>TRBV5-6|-|-|TRBJ2-3
TGTGCCAGCAGCTTCCGAGGGGGGGGCACAGATACGCAGTATTTT
CASSFRGGGTDTQYF
>TRBV27|-|-|TRBJ1-5
TGTGCCAGCAGTTTTTTCGCCAGGAGGAATCAGCCCCAGCATTTT
CASSFFARRNQPQHF
>TRBV19|-|-|TRBJ2-2
TGTGCCAGTAGTACCACACCGAACACCGGGGAGCTGTTTTTT
CASSTTPNTGELFF
>TRBV19|-|-|TRBJ1-4
TGTGCCAGTAGTACGCACGGACGGGCAACTAATGAAAAACTGTTTTTT
CASSTHGRATNEKLFF
>TRBV3-1/TRBV3-2|once|-|TRBJ1-5
TGTGCCAGCTCTCGAGAAGGGGCTCAGCCCCAGCATTTT
CASSREGAQPQHF
>TRBV4-2|-|TRBD2|TRBJ2-4
TGTGCCAGCAGCCAAGGCGGGGCTAGCGGGGGCCTCATAACTCAGTACTTC
CASSQGGASGGLITQYF
>TRBV14|-|TRBD2|TRBJ2-7
TGTGCCAGCAGCCCCAGTCTGAGCGGGATTGGCGAGCAGTACTTC
CASSPSLSGIGEQYF
>TRBV30|-|-|TRBJ2-5
TGTGCCTGGAGTCTTGGACCGGGGACCCAGTACTTC
CAWSLGPGTQYF
>TRBV9|-|-|TRBJ1-1
TGTGCCAGCAGCGTAGATCTATTGGGGACTGAAGCTTTCTTT
CASSVDLLGTEAFF
>TRBV2|-|-|TRBJ1-2
TGTGCCAGCAGAACGCGGGAGTATGGCTACACCTTC
CASRTREYGYTF
>TRBV7-2|-|-|TRBJ2-3
TGTGCCAGCAGCCGAAGCACAGATACGCAGTATTTT
CASSRSTDTQYF
>TRBV28|-|-|TRBJ1-6
TGTGCCAGCAGTTTAGGCTCACCCCTCCACTTT
CASSLGSPLHF
>TRBV5-5|-|-|TRBJ1-1
TGTGCCAGCAGGTGGGCCCCGAACACTGAAGCTTTCTTT
CASRWAPNTEAFF
>TRBV7-6|-|TRBD1|TRBJ1-3
TGTGCCAGCAGCTTAGCGTTGGCAGGGGGCACCTCTGGAAACACCATATATTTT
CASSLALAGGTSGNTIYF
>TRBV7-3|-|TRBD1|TRBJ2-7
TGTGCCAGCAGCAAAGGACAGGGGGCAGGATACGAGCAGTACTTC
CASSKGQGAGYEQYF
>TRBV6-5|few|TRBD1|TRBJ1-5
TGTGCCAGCAGTCTGGGACAGGGCTTTCGGCAGCCCCAGCATTTT
CASSLGQGFRQPQHF
>TRBV27|few|TRBD1|TRBJ2-7
TGTGCCAGCAGTTCCCACAGGGGGGACGAGCAGTACTTC
CASSSHRGDEQYF
>TRBV29-1|-|-|TRBJ1-2
TGCAGCGTTGAAGATCAAAATTCAGCCTATGGCTACACCTTC
CSVEDQNSAYGYTF
>TRBV4-1|-|-|TRBJ2-5
TGCGCCAGCAGCCACCAGGGACTCGGGAAAGCTTACCAAGAGACCCAGTACTTC
CASSHQGLGKAYQETQYF
>TRBV2|-|TRBD1|TRBJ2-7
TGTGCCAGCAGATTCCTCGGACTGAGGGGGCGCGGGGAGCAGTACTTC
CASRFLGLRGRGEQYF
>TRBV21-1|-|-|TRBJ2-7
TGTGCCAGCAGCAACCCGGACTTTAGCTCCTACGAGCAGTACTTC
CASSNPDFSSYEQYF
>TRBV18|-|-|TRBJ1-3
TGTGCCAGCTCACCTTTTGGGCCCCGAAACACCATATATTTT
CASSPFGPRNTIYF
>TRBV19|-|TRBD1|TRBJ2-7
TGTGCCAGTGAACCGGGACAGGGGTTATATGAGCAGTACTTC
CASEPGQGLYEQYF
>TRBV11-3|-|-|TRBJ1-1
TGTGCCAGCAGCTTTCTTGGGGGCCCTGAAGCTTTCTTT
CASSFLGGPEAFF
>TRBV4-2|-|TRBD2|TRBJ2-1
TGTGCCAGCAGCCAAGCTAGCGGGAAGAGCTCCTACAATGAGCAGTTCTTC
CASSQASGKSSYNEQFF
>TRBV11-3|-|-|TRBJ2-5
TGTGCCAGCAGCCCTGATCAGTTAGAGACCCAGTACTTC
CASSPDQLETQYF
>TRBV4-2|-|-|TRBJ1-4
TGTGCCAGCAGCCAAGATACCGGGTTTCAAGAAAAACTGTTTTTT
CASSQDTGFQEKLFF
>TRBV4-3|once|TRBD1|TRBJ2-5
TGCGCCAGCAGCCGAAGGGCAGGGGGCGAGACCCAGTACTTC
CASSRRAGGETQYF
>TRBV9|-|TRBD1|TRBJ1-1
TGTGCCAGCAGCGCCAGAATACAGGGGGAGAACACTGAAGCTTTCTTT
CASSARIQGENTEAFF
>TRBV5-1|-|TRBD1|TRBJ1-1
TGCGCCAGCAGCTTGGTTGGGACAGGGGTTGGGACTGAAGCTTTCTTT
CASSLVGTGVGTEAFF
>TRBV19|-|-|TRBJ2-7
TGTGCCAGTAGTAATAAAGGGGCTCGATACGAGCAGTACTTC
CASSNKGARYEQYF